A selection of T cell receptor beta chains follows, all from one sample in a study of cytomegalovirus exposure and HLA in healthy donors. TCRdb's copy holds only in-frame clones and misses some; the assay was immunoSEQ multiplex PCR. The sample records approximately 110,000 clones, around two thirds being singletons. Sequencing was done on a sample of PBMCs. These receptors originate from a woman in her thirties or forties in good health and CMV-seropositive. Both conserved end residues are part of each CDR3. A D gene is named only where the DNA matches it firmly. Size values are once, few and many counts, or a class for expanded clones, and some rows have none.

v_call: TRBV4-1; d_call: TRBD1; j_call: TRBJ1-1; clone_size: .; cdr3_nt: TGCGCCAGCAGCCAAGAAAGGGGAAGACAGGGGAACACTGAAGCTTTCTTT; cdr3_aa: CASSQERGRQGNTEAFF
v_call: TRBV19; d_call: .; j_call: TRBJ1-2; clone_size: .; cdr3_nt: TGTGCCAGTAGTATTGCGGAGAACGGGGGCTACACCTTC; cdr3_aa: CASSIAENGGYTF
v_call: TRBV4-3; d_call: .; j_call: TRBJ1-2; clone_size: .; cdr3_nt: TGCGCCAGCAGCCAAGTGGGCACCAGCCCCTATGGCTACACCTTC; cdr3_aa: CASSQVGTSPYGYTF
v_call: TRBV28; d_call: .; j_call: TRBJ2-7; clone_size: .; cdr3_nt: TGTGCCAGCAGCAAAAAAGTCGCCGGGACCTACGAGCAGTACTTC; cdr3_aa: CASSKKVAGTYEQYF
v_call: TRBV5-6; d_call: .; j_call: TRBJ1-1; clone_size: .; cdr3_nt: TGTGCCAGCAGCTTGGCGGGGGAAGCTTTCTTT; cdr3_aa: CASSLAGEAFF
v_call: TRBV5-6; d_call: TRBD1; j_call: TRBJ1-2; clone_size: .; cdr3_nt: TGTGCCAGCAGCCTGGGGCAGGGGGTGGGTGGCTACACCTTC; cdr3_aa: CASSLGQGVGGYTF
v_call: TRBV2; d_call: TRBD1; j_call: TRBJ2-1; clone_size: .; cdr3_nt: TGTGCCAGCAGTCTAAGGGCAGGGGGCGTTTACAATGAGCAGTTCTTC; cdr3_aa: CASSLRAGGVYNEQFF
v_call: TRBV4-1; d_call: .; j_call: TRBJ1-1; clone_size: .; cdr3_nt: TGCGCCAGCAGCCAAGATCCCCCGGGGGGGGCGCGTCGTGAAGCTTTCTTT; cdr3_aa: CASSQDPPGGARREAFF
v_call: TRBV18; d_call: .; j_call: TRBJ2-5; clone_size: .; cdr3_nt: TGTGCCAGCTCACCAACCCTATCTGCCCGAGAGACCCAGTACTTC; cdr3_aa: CASSPTLSARETQYF
v_call: TRBV5-6; d_call: .; j_call: TRBJ1-2; clone_size: once; cdr3_nt: TGTGCCAGCAGCTTGAGCACCGCGGGCTACACCTTC; cdr3_aa: CASSLSTAGYTF
v_call: TRBV5-4; d_call: .; j_call: TRBJ2-3; clone_size: .; cdr3_nt: TGTGCCAGCAGCTTGGGGGCCACAGATACGCAGTATTTT; cdr3_aa: CASSLGATDTQYF
v_call: TRBV2; d_call: .; j_call: TRBJ1-1; clone_size: .; cdr3_nt: TGTGCCAGCAGTCCCTACAACACTGAAGCTTTCTTT; cdr3_aa: CASSPYNTEAFF
v_call: TRBV7-2; d_call: .; j_call: TRBJ1-3; clone_size: .; cdr3_nt: TGTGCCAGCAGCCCCTATACGCCTGGAAACACCATATATTTT; cdr3_aa: CASSPYTPGNTIYF
v_call: TRBV11-2; d_call: .; j_call: TRBJ2-7; clone_size: once; cdr3_nt: TGTGCCAGCAGCTTCCGCGTGGCGGGGTCGGGTGAGCAGTACTTC; cdr3_aa: CASSFRVAGSGEQYF
v_call: TRBV19; d_call: TRBD1; j_call: TRBJ1-1; clone_size: few; cdr3_nt: TGTGCCACCCGACAGGGCCTTGAAGCTTTCTTT; cdr3_aa: CATRQGLEAFF
v_call: TRBV6-5; d_call: .; j_call: TRBJ1-1; clone_size: few; cdr3_nt: TGTGCCAGCAGTTCCGGGGTGTCGGCTTTCTTT; cdr3_aa: CASSSGVSAFF
v_call: TRBV11-2; d_call: TRBD1; j_call: TRBJ2-7; clone_size: few; cdr3_nt: TGTGCCAGCAGCTCGCCAGGGACAGACTACGAGCAGTACTTC; cdr3_aa: CASSSPGTDYEQYF
v_call: TRBV11-3; d_call: .; j_call: TRBJ2-2; clone_size: .; cdr3_nt: TGTGCCAGCAGACCCGGGACATCGAACACCGGGGAGCTGTTTTTT; cdr3_aa: CASRPGTSNTGELFF
v_call: TRBV28; d_call: .; j_call: TRBJ1-2; clone_size: .; cdr3_nt: TGTGCCAGCAGACCAGGGATCTCTGGCTACACCTTC; cdr3_aa: CASRPGISGYTF
v_call: TRBV29-1; d_call: TRBD1; j_call: TRBJ1-1; clone_size: few; cdr3_nt: TGCAGCGTTCAGCCAGGGGGCCCCAGGACTGAAGCTTTCTTT; cdr3_aa: CSVQPGGPRTEAFF
v_call: TRBV4-3; d_call: .; j_call: TRBJ1-1; clone_size: few; cdr3_nt: TGCGCCAGCAGCCGGGGAGGAGCAGGGCCGAACACTGAAGCTTTCTTT; cdr3_aa: CASSRGGAGPNTEAFF
v_call: TRBV5-1; d_call: .; j_call: TRBJ2-5; clone_size: .; cdr3_nt: TGCGCCAGCAGCTTGGCGAGGTTACAAGAGACCCAGTACTTC; cdr3_aa: CASSLARLQETQYF
v_call: TRBV6-5; d_call: .; j_call: TRBJ2-2; clone_size: .; cdr3_nt: TGTGCCAGCAGTTTGCTCGGGGGGCCCGGGGAGCTGTTTTTT; cdr3_aa: CASSLLGGPGELFF
v_call: TRBV13; d_call: .; j_call: TRBJ2-5; clone_size: few; cdr3_nt: TGTGCCAGCAGCCAGGGCATGAGGTATGGTCCCCAAGAGACCCAGTACTTC; cdr3_aa: CASSQGMRYGPQETQYF
v_call: TRBV6-5; d_call: TRBD1; j_call: TRBJ1-2; clone_size: .; cdr3_nt: TGTGCCAGCAGTTACTCCGGGACAGGGGGCGGGGATGGCTACACCTTC; cdr3_aa: CASSYSGTGGGDGYTF
v_call: TRBV5-4; d_call: TRBD1; j_call: TRBJ2-3; clone_size: .; cdr3_nt: TGTGCCAGCAGCCGGGACAGGGCCAGCACAGATACGCAGTATTTT; cdr3_aa: CASSRDRASTDTQYF
v_call: TRBV19; d_call: .; j_call: TRBJ2-7; clone_size: few; cdr3_nt: TGTGCCAGTAGTATGGACAAGTCCTACGAGCAGTACTTC; cdr3_aa: CASSMDKSYEQYF
v_call: TRBV6-6; d_call: .; j_call: TRBJ1-2; clone_size: .; cdr3_nt: TGTGCCAGCAGTTCCAGGGCGCGGGGCTACACCTTC; cdr3_aa: CASSSRARGYTF
v_call: TRBV28; d_call: .; j_call: TRBJ2-1; clone_size: .; cdr3_nt: TGTGCCTCTAGATCTTGGTACAATGAGCAGTTCTTC; cdr3_aa: CASRSWYNEQFF
v_call: TRBV11-3; d_call: TRBD2; j_call: TRBJ2-1; clone_size: few; cdr3_nt: TGTGCCAGCAGCCGACTAGCGGACAATGAGCAGTTCTTC; cdr3_aa: CASSRLADNEQFF
v_call: TRBV5-6; d_call: TRBD1; j_call: TRBJ1-5; clone_size: .; cdr3_nt: TGTGCCAGCAGCCAGACAGGGGGCGGGCAGCCCCAGCATTTT; cdr3_aa: CASSQTGGGQPQHF
v_call: TRBV6-5; d_call: .; j_call: TRBJ1-2; clone_size: .; cdr3_nt: TGTGCCAGCAGCCCGTCCGGGGGGGGCTACACCTTC; cdr3_aa: CASSPSGGGYTF
v_call: TRBV1; d_call: .; j_call: TRBJ1-1; clone_size: .; cdr3_nt: TGCACCAGCAACCTGGACAGGGACCGTGTGAACACTGAAGCTTTCTTT; cdr3_aa: CTSNLDRDRVNTEAFF
v_call: TRBV18; d_call: .; j_call: TRBJ1-1; clone_size: .; cdr3_nt: TGTGCCAGCTCAAGAAACTTATTCCCCGCCACTGAAGCTTTCTTT; cdr3_aa: CASSRNLFPATEAFF
v_call: TRBV19; d_call: TRBD1; j_call: TRBJ2-5; clone_size: .; cdr3_nt: TGTGCCAGTAGTCGCCGCAGCGGACAGGTTGGAGAGACCCAGTACTTC; cdr3_aa: CASSRRSGQVGETQYF
v_call: TRBV7-6; d_call: TRBD2; j_call: TRBJ2-1; clone_size: once; cdr3_nt: TGTGCCAGCAGCTATGTAGCGGGGACCTACAATGAGCAGTTCTTC; cdr3_aa: CASSYVAGTYNEQFF
v_call: TRBV21-1; d_call: .; j_call: TRBJ2-6; clone_size: .; cdr3_nt: TGTGCCAGCAGCAAAAGGTCTAAGACAGGGGGCGATTCGACTGGGGCCAACGTCCTGACTTTC; cdr3_aa: CASSKRSKTGGDSTGANVLTF
v_call: TRBV7-2; d_call: .; j_call: TRBJ2-1; clone_size: .; cdr3_nt: TGTGCCAGCAGCTTAGGAAGAGCATTGGCCTACAATGAGCAGTTCTTC; cdr3_aa: CASSLGRALAYNEQFF
v_call: TRBV9; d_call: TRBD1; j_call: TRBJ1-2; clone_size: .; cdr3_nt: TGTGCCAGCAGCGTCCTTGGACAGGGTGGTACGGGTGGCTACACCTTC; cdr3_aa: CASSVLGQGGTGGYTF
v_call: TRBV6-6; d_call: TRBD1; j_call: TRBJ1-5; clone_size: .; cdr3_nt: TGTGCCAGCAGCCCGGGACAGGGGAGGAATCAGCCCCAGCATTTT; cdr3_aa: CASSPGQGRNQPQHF
v_call: TRBV29-1; d_call: .; j_call: TRBJ2-5; clone_size: .; cdr3_nt: TGCAGCGTGAATGGGCAGGAGACCCAGTACTTC; cdr3_aa: CSVNGQETQYF
v_call: TRBV12-5; d_call: .; j_call: TRBJ2-1; clone_size: .; cdr3_nt: TGTGCTAGTGGTTTGGCCTCTAAAGAACAGGGTAGTGGGTCCTACAATGAGCAGTTCTTC; cdr3_aa: CASGLASKEQGSGSYNEQFF
v_call: TRBV7-9; d_call: .; j_call: TRBJ2-2; clone_size: .; cdr3_nt: TGTTCCAGCAGCTTAGACGGGGATGGCGGGGAGCTGTTTTTT; cdr3_aa: CSSSLDGDGGELFF
v_call: TRBV7-2; d_call: TRBD1; j_call: TRBJ1-6; clone_size: .; cdr3_nt: TGTGCCAGCAGCTTGTCCGACAGGGAGGATAATTCACCCCTCCACTTT; cdr3_aa: CASSLSDREDNSPLHF
v_call: TRBV11-1; d_call: TRBD2; j_call: TRBJ2-3; clone_size: .; cdr3_nt: TGTGCCAGCAGCTCCGGACTAGCGGGGTTTACAGATACGCAGTATTTT; cdr3_aa: CASSSGLAGFTDTQYF
v_call: TRBV6-5; d_call: TRBD1; j_call: TRBJ2-7; clone_size: .; cdr3_nt: TGTGCCAGCAGAAACTACGGGACAGACGACTACGAGCAGTACTTC; cdr3_aa: CASRNYGTDDYEQYF
v_call: TRBV7-2; d_call: TRBD1; j_call: TRBJ1-2; clone_size: .; cdr3_nt: TGTGCCAGCAGCTTAGACAGGGGTCAGGGTGGTAACTATGGCTACACCTTC; cdr3_aa: CASSLDRGQGGNYGYTF
v_call: TRBV7-9; d_call: TRBD1; j_call: TRBJ2-7; clone_size: .; cdr3_nt: TGTGCCAGCAGCTACTGGGACAGGGGAGGAGACGAGCAGTACTTC; cdr3_aa: CASSYWDRGGDEQYF
v_call: TRBV29-1; d_call: .; j_call: TRBJ1-2; clone_size: .; cdr3_nt: TGCAGCGTTGGGGGCAGGGATGCGATGGCTACCTATGGCTACACCTTC; cdr3_aa: CSVGGRDAMATYGYTF
v_call: TRBV9; d_call: .; j_call: TRBJ1-1; clone_size: once; cdr3_nt: TGTGCCAGCAGCGTAGGGATTCGGGACACTGAAGCTTTCTTT; cdr3_aa: CASSVGIRDTEAFF
v_call: TRBV28; d_call: .; j_call: TRBJ2-7; clone_size: .; cdr3_nt: TGTGCCAGCAGTACGTATACAAACTCCTACGAGCAGTACTTC; cdr3_aa: CASSTYTNSYEQYF
v_call: TRBV28; d_call: .; j_call: TRBJ1-5; clone_size: few; cdr3_nt: TGTGCCAGCAGACTAACAGGGACGTGGCAGCCCCAGCATTTT; cdr3_aa: CASRLTGTWQPQHF
v_call: TRBV7-2; d_call: .; j_call: TRBJ1-3; clone_size: .; cdr3_nt: TGTGCCAGCAGCTTAGAGGGGTTCGGTGGAAACACCATATATTTT; cdr3_aa: CASSLEGFGGNTIYF